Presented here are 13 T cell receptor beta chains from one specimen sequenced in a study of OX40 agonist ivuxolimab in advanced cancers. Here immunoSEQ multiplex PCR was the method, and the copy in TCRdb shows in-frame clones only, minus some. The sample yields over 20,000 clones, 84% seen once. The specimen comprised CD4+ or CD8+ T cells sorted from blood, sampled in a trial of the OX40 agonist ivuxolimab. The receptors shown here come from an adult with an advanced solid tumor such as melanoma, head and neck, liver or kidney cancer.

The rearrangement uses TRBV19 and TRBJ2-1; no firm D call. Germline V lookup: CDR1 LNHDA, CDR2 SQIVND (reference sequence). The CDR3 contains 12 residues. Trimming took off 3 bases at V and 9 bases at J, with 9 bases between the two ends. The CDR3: CASSISYGEQFF. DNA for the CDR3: TGTGCCAGTAGTATTAGTTATGGTGAGCAGTTCTTC.

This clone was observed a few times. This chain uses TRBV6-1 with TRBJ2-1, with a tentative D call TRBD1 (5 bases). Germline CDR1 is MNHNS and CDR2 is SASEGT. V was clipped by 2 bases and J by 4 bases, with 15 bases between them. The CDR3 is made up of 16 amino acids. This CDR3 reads CASSEILAGIYNEQFF. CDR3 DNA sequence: TGTGCCAGCAGTGAAATATTGGCAGGGATATACAATGAGCAGTTCTTC.

DNA for the CDR3: TGCGCCAGCAGCCCCAACGTGGGGGGCCTTAATGAGCAGTTCTTC. The encoded protein is CASSPNVGGLNEQFF. This chain links TRBV4-1 with TRBJ2-1; either TRBD1 or TRBD2 may supply D (6 bases each). The CDR3 sequence is 15 residues long. Germline CDR1 reads MGHRA; CDR2 reads YSYEKL. V was clipped by 4 bases and J by 7 bases, with 17 bases between them.

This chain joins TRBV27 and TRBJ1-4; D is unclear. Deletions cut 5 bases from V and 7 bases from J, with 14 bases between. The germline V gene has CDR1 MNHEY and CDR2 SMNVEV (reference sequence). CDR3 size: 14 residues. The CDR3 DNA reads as TGTGCCAGCAGTCCAAACCGGGCTGGTGAAAAACTGTTTTTT. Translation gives CASSPNRAGEKLFF.

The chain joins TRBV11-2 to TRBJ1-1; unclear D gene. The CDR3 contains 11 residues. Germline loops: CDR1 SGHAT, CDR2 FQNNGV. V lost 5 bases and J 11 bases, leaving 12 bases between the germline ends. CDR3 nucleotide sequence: TGTGCCAGCAGCACATACGTTGGGGCTTTCTTT. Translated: CASSTYVGAFF.

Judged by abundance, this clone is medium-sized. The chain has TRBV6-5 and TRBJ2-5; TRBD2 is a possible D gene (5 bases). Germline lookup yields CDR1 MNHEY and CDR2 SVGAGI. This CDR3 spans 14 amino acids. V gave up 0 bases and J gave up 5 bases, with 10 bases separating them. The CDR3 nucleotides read TGTGCCAGCAGTTACTCGCTAGCAGGCGAGACCCAGTACTTC. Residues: CASSYSLAGETQYF.

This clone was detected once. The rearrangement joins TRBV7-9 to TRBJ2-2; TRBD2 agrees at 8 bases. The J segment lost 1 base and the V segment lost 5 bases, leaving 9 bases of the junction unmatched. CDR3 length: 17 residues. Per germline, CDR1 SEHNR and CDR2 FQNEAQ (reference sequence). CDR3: CASSLRLAGLNTGELFF. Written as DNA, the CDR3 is TGTGCCAGCAGCCTTCGGCTAGCGGGTTTGAACACCGGGGAGCTGTTTTTT. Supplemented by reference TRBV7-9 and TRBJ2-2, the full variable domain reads DTGVSQNPRHKITKRGQNVTFRCDPISEHNRLYWYRQTLGQGPEFLTYFQNEAQLEKSRLLSDRFSAERPKGSFSTLEIQRTEQGDSAMYLCASSLRLAGLNTGELFFGEGSRLTVL.

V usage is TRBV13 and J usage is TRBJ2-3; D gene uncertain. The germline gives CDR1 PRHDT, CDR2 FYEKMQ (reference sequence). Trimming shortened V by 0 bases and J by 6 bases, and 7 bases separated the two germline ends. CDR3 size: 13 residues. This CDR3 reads CASSLGGPDTQYF. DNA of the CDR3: TGTGCCAGCAGCTTAGGGGGCCCGGATACGCAGTATTTT.

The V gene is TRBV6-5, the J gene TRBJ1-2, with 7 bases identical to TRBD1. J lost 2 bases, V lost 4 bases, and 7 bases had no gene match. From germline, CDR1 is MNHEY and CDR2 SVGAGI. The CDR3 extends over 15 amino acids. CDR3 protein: CASSFGQAGNYGYTF. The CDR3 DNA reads TGTGCCAGCAGTTTCGGACAGGCTGGAAACTATGGCTACACCTTC.

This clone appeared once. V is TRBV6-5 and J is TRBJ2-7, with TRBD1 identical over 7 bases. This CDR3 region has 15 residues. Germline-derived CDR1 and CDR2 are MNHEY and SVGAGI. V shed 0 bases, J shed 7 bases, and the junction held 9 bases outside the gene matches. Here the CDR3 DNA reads TGTGCCAGCAGTTACTCTAGGGACAGCGCGCGGGAGCAGTACTTC. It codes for CASSYSRDSAREQYF.

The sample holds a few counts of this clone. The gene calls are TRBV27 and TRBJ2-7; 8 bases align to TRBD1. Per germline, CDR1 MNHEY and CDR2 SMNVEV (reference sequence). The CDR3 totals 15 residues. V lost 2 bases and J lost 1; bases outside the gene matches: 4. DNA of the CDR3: TGTGCCAGCAGTTTAGGGACAGGTAGTTCCTACGAGCAGTACTTC. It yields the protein CASSLGTGSSYEQYF.

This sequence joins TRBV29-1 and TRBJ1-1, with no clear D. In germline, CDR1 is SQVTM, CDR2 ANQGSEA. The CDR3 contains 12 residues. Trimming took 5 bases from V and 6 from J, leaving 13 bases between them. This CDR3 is CSVYDRQPEAFF. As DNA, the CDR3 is TGCAGCGTTTACGACCGGCAACCTGAAGCTTTCTTT.

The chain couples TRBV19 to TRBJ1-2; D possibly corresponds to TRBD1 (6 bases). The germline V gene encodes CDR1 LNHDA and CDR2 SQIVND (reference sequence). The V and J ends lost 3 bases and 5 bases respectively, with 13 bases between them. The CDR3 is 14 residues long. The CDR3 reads CASSMGAFFYGYTF. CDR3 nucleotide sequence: TGTGCCAGTAGTATGGGGGCCTTCTTTTATGGCTACACCTTC.